This record covers a single T cell receptor beta chain. At one boundary the junction diverges from the germline segment, which might be a read error. The table came from immunoSEQ multiplex PCR; TCRdb's copy has only in-frame clones and leaves some out. The table shows about 90,000 clones, with over 75% occurring only once. This sample was taken from a study of blood T cell repertoires in COVID-19. Material for sequencing was peripheral blood. The clonotype originates from a human donor in a cohort sampled during active COVID-19.

CDR3: CASSIGTGYNEQFF. CDR3 sequence (DNA): TGCGCCAGCAGCATAGGGACAGGGTACAACGAGCAGTTCTTC. The V and J genes are TRBV5-1 and TRBJ2-1; 9 bases map to TRBD1. CDR3 length: 14 residues. In germline, CDR1 is SGHRS, CDR2 YFSETQ. Full variable domain (remainder filled in from reference TRBV5-1 and TRBJ2-1): KAGVTQTPRYLIKTRGQQVTLSCSPISGHRSVSWYQQTPGQGLQFLFEYFSETQRNKGNFPGRFSGRQFSNSRSEMNVSTLELGDSALYLCASSIGTGYNEQFFGPGTRLTVL.